This T cell receptor (beta chain) is drawn from a study of identical twins. In regard to this clonotype: One end of the junction fails to match germline, which may point to a read error.

The CDR3 has 14 amino acids. The germline gives CDR1 DFQATT, CDR2 SNEGSKA (reference sequence). TCRdb used MiXCR to reprocess the 5' RACE reads, holding one entry per CDR3 protein. Found here are hundreds of thousands of distinct CDR3 sequences, roughly 18% of them singletons; the top ten hold approximately 14%. These data also featured in a second study, about T cells expressing NK-cell markers. That report adds: The CD3+CD56-NKG2C+ fraction of a few donors was likewise dominated by these clonotypes.

The receptor was derived from a young woman in good health. This chain connects TRBV20-1 to TRBJ1-1; D is unclear. Sequenced sample: PBMCs. CDR3 coding DNA: TGCAGTGCTAGAGCCCGGACCCGGAACACTGAAGCTTTGTTT. Protein product: CSARARTRNTEALF.